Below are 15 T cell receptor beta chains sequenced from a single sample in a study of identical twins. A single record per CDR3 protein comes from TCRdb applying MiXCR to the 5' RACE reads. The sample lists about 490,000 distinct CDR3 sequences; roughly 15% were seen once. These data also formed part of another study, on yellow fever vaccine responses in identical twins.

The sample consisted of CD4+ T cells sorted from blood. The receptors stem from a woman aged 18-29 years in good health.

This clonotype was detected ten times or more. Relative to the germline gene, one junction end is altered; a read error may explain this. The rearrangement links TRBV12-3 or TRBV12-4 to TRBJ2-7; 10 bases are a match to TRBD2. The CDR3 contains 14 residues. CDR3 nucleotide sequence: TGCGCCAGCAGGCGGACTAGCGGCTCCTACGAGCAGTACTTC. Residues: CASRRTSGSYEQYF.

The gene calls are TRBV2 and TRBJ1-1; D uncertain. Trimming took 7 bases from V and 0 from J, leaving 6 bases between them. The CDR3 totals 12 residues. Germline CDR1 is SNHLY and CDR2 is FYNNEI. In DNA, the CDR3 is TGTGCCAGCACCCAGATGAACACTGAAGCTTTCTTT. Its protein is CASTQMNTEAFF.

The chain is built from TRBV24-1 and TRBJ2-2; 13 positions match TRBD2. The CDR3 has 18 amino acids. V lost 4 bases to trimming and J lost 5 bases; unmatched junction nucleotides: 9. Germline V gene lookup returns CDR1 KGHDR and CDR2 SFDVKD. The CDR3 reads CATSDPGLAGDFTGELFF. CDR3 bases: TGTGCCACCAGTGACCCTGGACTAGCGGGAGATTTTACCGGGGAGCTGTTTTTT.

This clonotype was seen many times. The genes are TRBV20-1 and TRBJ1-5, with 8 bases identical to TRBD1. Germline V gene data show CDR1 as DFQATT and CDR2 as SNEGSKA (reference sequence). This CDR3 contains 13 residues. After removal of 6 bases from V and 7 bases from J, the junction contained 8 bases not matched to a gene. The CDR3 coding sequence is TGCAGTGCCAGCCCGACAGGGGTCCAGCCCCAGCATTTT. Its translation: CSASPTGVQPQHF.

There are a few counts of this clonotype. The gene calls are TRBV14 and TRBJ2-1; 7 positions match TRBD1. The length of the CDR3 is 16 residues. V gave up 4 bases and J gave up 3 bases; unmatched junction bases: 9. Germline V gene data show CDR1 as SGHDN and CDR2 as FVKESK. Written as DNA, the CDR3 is TGTGCCAGCAGCCCGACAGGGTCTGGCTTCTACAATGAGCAGTTCTTC. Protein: CASSPTGSGFYNEQFF. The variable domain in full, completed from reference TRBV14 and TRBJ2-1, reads EAGVTQFPSHSVIEKGQTVTLRCDPISGHDNLYWYRRVMGKEIKFLLHFVKESKQDESGMPNNRFLAERTGGTYSTLKVQPAELEDSGVYFCASSPTGSGFYNEQFFGPGTRLTVL.

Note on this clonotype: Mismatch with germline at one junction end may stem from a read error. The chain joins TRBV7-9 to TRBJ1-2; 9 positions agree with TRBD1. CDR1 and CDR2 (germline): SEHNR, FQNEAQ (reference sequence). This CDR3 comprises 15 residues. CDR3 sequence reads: CASSSQGQGNYGYTF. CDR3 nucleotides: TGTGCCAGCAGCTCACAGGGACAGGGAAACTATGGCTACACATTC. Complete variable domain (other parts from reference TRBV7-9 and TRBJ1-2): DTGVSQNPRHKITKRGQNVTFRCDPISEHNRLYWYRQTLGQGPEFLTYFQNEAQLEKSRLLSDRFSAERPKGSFSTLEIQRTEQGDSAMYLCASSSQGQGNYGYTFGSGTRLTVV.

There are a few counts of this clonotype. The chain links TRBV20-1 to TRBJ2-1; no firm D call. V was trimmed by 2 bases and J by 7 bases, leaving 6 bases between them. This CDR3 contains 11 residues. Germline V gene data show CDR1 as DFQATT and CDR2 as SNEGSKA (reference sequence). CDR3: CSARRNNEQFF. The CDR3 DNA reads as TGCAGTGCTAGACGGAATAATGAGCAGTTCTTC.

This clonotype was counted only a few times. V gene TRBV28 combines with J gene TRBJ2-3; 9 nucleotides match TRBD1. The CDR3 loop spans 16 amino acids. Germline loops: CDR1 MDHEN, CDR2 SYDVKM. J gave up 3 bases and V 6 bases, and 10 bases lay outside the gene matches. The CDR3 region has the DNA TGTGCCAGCAGCCCCTGGACGGGACAGGGTACAGATACGCAGTATTTT. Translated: CASSPWTGQGTDTQYF.

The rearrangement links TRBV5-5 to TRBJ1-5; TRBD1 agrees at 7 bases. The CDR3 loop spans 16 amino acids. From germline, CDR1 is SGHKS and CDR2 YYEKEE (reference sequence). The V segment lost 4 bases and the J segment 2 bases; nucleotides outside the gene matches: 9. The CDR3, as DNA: TGTGCCAGCAGCCCGACAGGGATTGTGGGCAATCAGCCCCAGCATTTT. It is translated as CASSPTGIVGNQPQHF. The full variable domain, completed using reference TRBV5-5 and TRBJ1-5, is DAGVTQSPTHLIKTRGQQVTLRCSPISGHKSVSWYQQVLGQGPQFIFQYYEKEERGRGNFPDRFSARQFPNYSSELNVNALLLGDSALYLCASSPTGIVGNQPQHFGDGTRLSIL.

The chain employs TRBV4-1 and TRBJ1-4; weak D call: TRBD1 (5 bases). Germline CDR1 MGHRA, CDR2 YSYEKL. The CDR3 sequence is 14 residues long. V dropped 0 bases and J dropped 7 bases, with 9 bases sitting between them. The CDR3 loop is CASSQEGLGEKLFF. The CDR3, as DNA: TGCGCCAGCAGCCAAGAGGGGCTTGGTGAAAAACTGTTTTTT.

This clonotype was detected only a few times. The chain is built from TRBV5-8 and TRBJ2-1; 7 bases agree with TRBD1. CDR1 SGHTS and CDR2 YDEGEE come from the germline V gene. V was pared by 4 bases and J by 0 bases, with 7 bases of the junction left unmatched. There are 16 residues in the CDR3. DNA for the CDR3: TGTGCCAGCAGCCAGGGACAGTTCAGCTCCTACAATGAGCAGTTCTTC. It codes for CASSQGQFSSYNEQFF. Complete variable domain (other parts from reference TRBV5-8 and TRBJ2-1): EAGVTQSPTHLIKTRGQQATLRCSPISGHTSVYWYQQALGLGLQFLLWYDEGEERNRGNFPPRFSGRQFPNYSSELNVNALELEDSALYLCASSQGQFSSYNEQFFGPGTRLTVL.

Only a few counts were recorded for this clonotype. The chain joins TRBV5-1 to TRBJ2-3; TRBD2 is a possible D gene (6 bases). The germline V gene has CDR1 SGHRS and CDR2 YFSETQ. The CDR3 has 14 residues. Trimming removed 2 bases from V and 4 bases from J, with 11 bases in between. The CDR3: CASSFQSSADTQYF. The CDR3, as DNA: TGCGCCAGCAGCTTCCAATCTAGCGCAGATACGCAGTATTTT.

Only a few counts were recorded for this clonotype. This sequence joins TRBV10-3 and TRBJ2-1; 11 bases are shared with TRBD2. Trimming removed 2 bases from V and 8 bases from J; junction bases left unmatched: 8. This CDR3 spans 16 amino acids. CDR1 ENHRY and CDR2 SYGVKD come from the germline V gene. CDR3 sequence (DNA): TGTGCCATCAGTGAGACCGGGACTAGCGGTATCGATGAGCAGTTCTTC. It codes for CAISETGTSGIDEQFF.

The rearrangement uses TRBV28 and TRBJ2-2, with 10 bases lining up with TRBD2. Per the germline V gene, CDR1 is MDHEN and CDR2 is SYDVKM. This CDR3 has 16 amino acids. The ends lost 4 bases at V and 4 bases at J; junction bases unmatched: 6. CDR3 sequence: CASSSAGTSVTGELFF. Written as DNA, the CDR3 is TGTGCCAGCAGTTCCGCCGGGACTAGCGTCACCGGGGAGCTGTTTTTT.

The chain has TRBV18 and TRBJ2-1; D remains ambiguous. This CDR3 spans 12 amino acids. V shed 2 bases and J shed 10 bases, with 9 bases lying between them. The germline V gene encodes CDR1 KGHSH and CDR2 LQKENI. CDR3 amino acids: CASSPSLLEQFF. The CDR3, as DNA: TGTGCCAGCTCACCATCGCTTCTAGAGCAGTTCTTC.